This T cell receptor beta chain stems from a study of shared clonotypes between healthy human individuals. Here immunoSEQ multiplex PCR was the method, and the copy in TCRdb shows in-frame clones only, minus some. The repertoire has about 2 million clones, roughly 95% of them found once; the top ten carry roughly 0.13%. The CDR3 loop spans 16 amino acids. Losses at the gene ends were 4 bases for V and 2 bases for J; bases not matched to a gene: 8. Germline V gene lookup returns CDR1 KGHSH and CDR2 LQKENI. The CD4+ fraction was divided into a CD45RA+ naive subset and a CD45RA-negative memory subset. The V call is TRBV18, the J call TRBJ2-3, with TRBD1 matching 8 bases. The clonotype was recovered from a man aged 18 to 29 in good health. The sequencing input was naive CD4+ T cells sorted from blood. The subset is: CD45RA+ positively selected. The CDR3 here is CASSRQGQVLTDTQYF. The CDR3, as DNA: TGTGCCAGCTCACGACAGGGACAGGTACTCACAGATACGCAGTATTTT.